This T cell receptor (beta chain) is from a study of beta chain features in type 1 diabetes. Study outcomes and limitations: TCRB CDR3s from Type 1 diabetes patients were moderately but significantly shorter in all four CD4+ subsets. Lower insertion and higher deletion counts appeared at VDJ junctions in type 1 diabetes patients. In cDNA sequencing, cells with high TCR expression could be over-represented.

The germline V gene has CDR1 LNHDA and CDR2 SQIVND (reference sequence). V lost 4 bases to trimming and J lost 5 bases, with 11 bases between them. The CDR3 length is 13 residues. A remark on this clone: The antigen is undetermined.

Each of the CD4+ naive, central memory, regulatory and stem cell-like memory populations was sorted via CD45RO/CCR7/CD25/CD127/CD95/CD27. Expressed TCRB transcripts were sequenced because the isolated RNA had all been reverse transcribed beforehand. Assay: immunoSEQ multiplex PCR; the TCRdb copy retains only in-frame clones and omits some. Of approximately 260,000 clones detected, about 23% appear once; the ten largest clones hold roughly 0.011%. The rearrangement links TRBV19 to TRBJ2-5; perhaps TRBD1 as D (5 bases). The receptor comes from a woman aged 25 to 39 with type 1 diabetes. Sequences were obtained from naive CD4+ T cells from blood. The CDR3 region is CASSNQGSETQYF. The CDR3 DNA sequence: TGTGCCAGTAGTAACCAGGGTAGTGAGACCCAGTACTTC.